These T cell receptor beta chains were read from a single sample in a study of blood T cell repertoires in COVID-19. Produced via immunoSEQ multiplex PCR; TCRdb's table is partial and in-frame only. This table holds approximately 350,000 clones, approximately 91% found once. Sequencing was carried out using peripheral blood. These receptors all come from a woman between 65 and 79 years old with COVID-19, enrolled during active disease. The CDR3 runs from the conserved cysteine through the conserved F or W. D genes are given only for firm matches. Clone size is given for some rows only: seen once, a few or many times, or a class if the clone is expanded.

abundance: -
j_gene: TRBJ2-2
v_gene: TRBV7-3
d_gene: -
CDR3nt: TGTGCCAGCAGCTTACTGAACACCGGGGAGCTGTTTTTT
CDR3aa: CASSLLNTGELFF

abundance: once
j_gene: TRBJ2-1
v_gene: TRBV11-2
d_gene: -
CDR3nt: TGTGCCAGCAGCCGTGGAGGGGGGGTCATCAAGCAGTTCTTC
CDR3aa: CASSRGGGVIKQFF

abundance: -
j_gene: TRBJ2-5
v_gene: TRBV2
d_gene: TRBD2
CDR3nt: TGTGCCAGCAGTCGACTAGCGGGGGGTGGAGAGACCCAGTACTTC
CDR3aa: CASSRLAGGGETQYF

abundance: -
j_gene: TRBJ1-2
v_gene: TRBV28
d_gene: TRBD1
CDR3nt: TGTGCCAGCAGTCCCTATGGACAGGCCGGGGACATGAGAAATGGCTACACCTTC
CDR3aa: CASSPYGQAGDMRNGYTF

abundance: -
j_gene: TRBJ1-2
v_gene: TRBV10-2
d_gene: -
CDR3nt: TGCGCCAGCAGTGACCTGACTACTAACTATGGCTACACCTTC
CDR3aa: CASSDLTTNYGYTF

abundance: once
j_gene: TRBJ1-1
v_gene: TRBV9
d_gene: -
CDR3nt: TGTGCCAGCAGCGTAGAAGAGGGATCGAACACTGAAGCTTTCTTT
CDR3aa: CASSVEEGSNTEAFF

abundance: -
j_gene: TRBJ2-3
v_gene: TRBV7-9
d_gene: TRBD2
CDR3nt: TGTGCCAGCAGCAGCGGGGGGTGGGATACGCAGTATTTT
CDR3aa: CASSSGGWDTQYF

abundance: -
j_gene: TRBJ1-6
v_gene: TRBV4-3
d_gene: -
CDR3nt: TGCGCCAGCAGCCAAGATCGGGGTTCACCCCTCCACTTT
CDR3aa: CASSQDRGSPLHF

abundance: -
j_gene: TRBJ2-7
v_gene: TRBV27
d_gene: TRBD2
CDR3nt: TGTGCCAGCAGCGATCTAGCGGGAGCCTCCTACGAGCAGTACTTC
CDR3aa: CASSDLAGASYEQYF

abundance: few
j_gene: TRBJ2-7
v_gene: TRBV7-6
d_gene: -
CDR3nt: TGTGCCAGCAGCCCTGGAGGGATCGACTACGAGCAGTACTTC
CDR3aa: CASSPGGIDYEQYF

abundance: -
j_gene: TRBJ1-5
v_gene: TRBV6-1
d_gene: -
CDR3nt: TGTGCCAGCAGTGAAACTAGGGGGGGCTTCAATCAGCCCCAGCATTTT
CDR3aa: CASSETRGGFNQPQHF

abundance: -
j_gene: TRBJ2-7
v_gene: TRBV20-1
d_gene: TRBD1
CDR3nt: TGCAGTGCTAGTCGGGTTGCAGGGGGCGAGCAGTACTTC
CDR3aa: CSASRVAGGEQYF

abundance: -
j_gene: TRBJ2-2
v_gene: TRBV30
d_gene: TRBD2
CDR3nt: TGTGCCTGTCAACATCGGGGGGGCCTCACCGGGGAGCTGTTTTTT
CDR3aa: CACQHRGGLTGELFF

abundance: -
j_gene: TRBJ2-1
v_gene: TRBV28
d_gene: -
CDR3nt: TGTGCCAGCAGTTTGTACAGTGATAGGAATGAGCAGTTCTTC
CDR3aa: CASSLYSDRNEQFF

abundance: once
j_gene: TRBJ2-1
v_gene: TRBV5-5
d_gene: -
CDR3nt: TGTGCCAGCCACCTTCCACAAAAGGACAGCCCCAGCTCCTACAATGAGCAGTTCTTC
CDR3aa: CASHLPQKDSPSSYNEQFF

abundance: -
j_gene: TRBJ1-1
v_gene: TRBV27
d_gene: TRBD1
CDR3nt: TGTGCCAGCAGTCCTACAGGGGTCACTGAAGCTTTCTTT
CDR3aa: CASSPTGVTEAFF

abundance: -
j_gene: TRBJ1-1
v_gene: TRBV19
d_gene: TRBD1
CDR3nt: TGTGCCAGTGTCCCGGACAGGGGTTTGAATTGGGTGGGGTCCTGGACTGAAGCTTTCTTT
CDR3aa: CASVPDRGLNWVGSWTEAFF

abundance: -
j_gene: TRBJ1-1
v_gene: TRBV7-9
d_gene: -
CDR3nt: TGTGCCAGAGGGGTCCTAGGGTATGACACTGAAGCTTTCTTT
CDR3aa: CARGVLGYDTEAFF

abundance: -
j_gene: TRBJ1-4
v_gene: TRBV19
d_gene: TRBD1
CDR3nt: TGTGCCAGTAGTTTGGGACAGGGTGCAACTAATGAAAAACTGTTTTTT
CDR3aa: CASSLGQGATNEKLFF

abundance: -
j_gene: TRBJ1-5
v_gene: TRBV24-1
d_gene: -
CDR3nt: TGTGCCACCAACCTTAGGGGCCAGCCCCAGCATTTT
CDR3aa: CATNLRGQPQHF

abundance: -
j_gene: TRBJ2-2
v_gene: TRBV28
d_gene: -
CDR3nt: TGTGCCAGCAGTTTACCGGTGGACAACGGGGAGCTGTTTTTT
CDR3aa: CASSLPVDNGELFF

abundance: -
j_gene: TRBJ2-7
v_gene: TRBV7-9
d_gene: -
CDR3nt: TGTGCCAGCAGCTTAGACGGGTCGGGGGAGCAGTACTTC
CDR3aa: CASSLDGSGEQYF

abundance: -
j_gene: TRBJ2-4
v_gene: TRBV19
d_gene: -
CDR3nt: TGTGCCAGTAGCGGCGGCCCGACGGGATTTCTAGCCAAAAACATTCAGTACTTC
CDR3aa: CASSGGPTGFLAKNIQYF

abundance: once
j_gene: TRBJ1-3
v_gene: TRBV7-9
d_gene: -
CDR3nt: TGTGCCAGCAGACAAGATGAGAGGAGCGGAAACACCATATATTTT
CDR3aa: CASRQDERSGNTIYF

abundance: -
j_gene: TRBJ1-4
v_gene: TRBV5-8
d_gene: -
CDR3nt: TGTGCCAGCAGCGGGGGGGTTCAGGGAACTAATGAAAAACTGTTTTTT
CDR3aa: CASSGGVQGTNEKLFF

abundance: once
j_gene: TRBJ1-2
v_gene: TRBV24-1
d_gene: -
CDR3nt: TGTGCCACCAGTGCGGAGCATGGGGGCTACACCTTC
CDR3aa: CATSAEHGGYTF

abundance: -
j_gene: TRBJ2-1
v_gene: TRBV2
d_gene: TRBD2
CDR3nt: TGTGCCAGCAGGCGCGGGGGGGCGCAGTTCTTC
CDR3aa: CASRRGGAQFF